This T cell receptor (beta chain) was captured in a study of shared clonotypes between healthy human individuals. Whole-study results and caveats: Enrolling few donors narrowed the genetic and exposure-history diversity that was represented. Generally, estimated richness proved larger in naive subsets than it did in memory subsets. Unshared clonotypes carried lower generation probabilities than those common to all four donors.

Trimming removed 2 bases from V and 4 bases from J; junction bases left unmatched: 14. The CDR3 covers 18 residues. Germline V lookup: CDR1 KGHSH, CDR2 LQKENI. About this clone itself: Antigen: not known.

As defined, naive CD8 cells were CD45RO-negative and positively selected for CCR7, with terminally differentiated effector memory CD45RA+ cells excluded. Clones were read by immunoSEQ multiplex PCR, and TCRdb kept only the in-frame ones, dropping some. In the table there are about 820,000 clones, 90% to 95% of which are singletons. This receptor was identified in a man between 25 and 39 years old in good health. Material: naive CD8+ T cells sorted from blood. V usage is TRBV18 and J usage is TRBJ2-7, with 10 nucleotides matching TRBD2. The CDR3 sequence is CASSPFASGRHLAYEQYF. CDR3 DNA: TGTGCCAGCTCACCATTCGCTAGCGGGAGACACCTGGCATACGAGCAGTACTTC.